Sequencing of this T cell receptor beta chain was carried out in a study of graft-versus-host responses after intestinal transplantation. Study information: Transplants given to recipients were multivisceral, liver-intestinal, or isolated intestinal. Overall study results and limits: Within the allografts of patients who had graft-donor T cell macrochimerism, graft-versus-host to host-versus-graft clonal ratios were high.

The protocol was immunoSEQ multiplex PCR, while the TCRdb copy is restricted to in-frame clones and leaves out a portion. Among about 10,000 clones, roughly 95% were seen once, and the ten largest hold under 20%. The V and J ends lost 5 bases and 9 bases, in that order; junction bases with no gene match: 7. Germline V gives CDR1 LNHDA, CDR2 SQIVND (reference sequence). The CDR3 extends over 14 amino acids. Bone marrow after transplant came from the posterior iliac crest or elsewhere. On this clone itself: Its antigen is still unknown.

This chain joins TRBV19 and TRBJ1-6; 7 bases match TRBD1. This TCR derives from a human patient who received an intestinal transplant, so some T cells may come from the graft donor. This material consisted of bone marrow, taken 521 days after intestinal transplantation. Here the CDR3 reads CASSSAAGGSPLHF. The CDR3 DNA reads TGTGCCAGTAGTTCGGCGGCAGGGGGTTCACCCCTCCACTTT.